Listed here are 8 T cell receptor beta chains from one sample, sequenced in a study of cytomegalovirus exposure and HLA in healthy donors. The PCR was carried out with 60 Vbeta primers and 13 Jbeta primers. Produced via immunoSEQ multiplex PCR; TCRdb's table is partial and in-frame only. This table holds some 180,000 clones, around three quarters found once. The specimen sequenced was PBMCs. The receptors come from a woman aged 25 to 39 in good health and CMV-seronegative.

This clone has just one count. The rearrangement joins TRBV30 to TRBJ2-5; the match to TRBD2 covers 8 bases. Unmatched junction bases numbered 8, after V lost 2 bases and J lost 0 bases. The CDR3 covers 16 residues. CDR1 and CDR2 from the germline V gene are GTSNPN and SVGIG (reference sequence). The chain's CDR3 is CAWSPISGANQETQYF. The CDR3 DNA is TGTGCCTGGAGTCCGATTAGCGGGGCGAACCAAGAGACCCAGTACTTC.

This clone was observed a few times. The chain has TRBV2 and TRBJ1-4; 8 nucleotides align to TRBD1. The CDR3 extends over 15 amino acids. With 6 bases clipped from V and 3 bases from J, the junction kept 6 bases outside the gene matches. Germline assignment: CDR1 SNHLY and CDR2 FYNNEI. CDR3 bases: TGTGCCAGCAGGATGCAGGGGGCGGCTAATGAAAAACTGTTTTTT. Protein product: CASRMQGAANEKLFF.

The chain has TRBV10-1 and TRBJ1-5; a possible D gene is TRBD1 (5 bases). V shed 2 bases and J shed 0 bases, with 14 bases lying between them. Germline V lookup: CDR1 WNHNN, CDR2 SYGVQD (reference sequence). CDR3 length equals 17 residues. Here the CDR3 reads CASSELGAENSNQPQHF. The CDR3 nucleotides read TGCGCCAGCAGTGAGCTTGGGGCCGAGAATAGCAATCAGCCCCAGCATTTT.

Remarks on this clone: Other nucleotide sequences in the sample specify the same CDR3. This chain connects TRBV7-2 to TRBJ1-1; possible D gene TRBD1, 6 bases. The ends were cut back, 0 bases at V and 2 bases at J, with 7 bases in the middle. CDR3 size: 14 residues. Germline loops: CDR1 SGHTA, CDR2 FQGNSA. CDR3 in DNA: TGTGCCAGCAGCTTAGCACAGGGCAACACTGAAGCTTTCTTT. Encoded protein: CASSLAQGNTEAFF.

In the case of this clone: The same CDR3 also results from other DNA sequences found in this sample. This rearrangement joins TRBV9 to TRBJ2-2; D is possibly TRBD2 (5 bases). The V and J ends lost 3 bases and 0 bases respectively, with 12 bases between them. Per the germline V gene, CDR1 is SGDLS and CDR2 is YYNGEE. The CDR3 consists of 16 residues. Here the CDR3 DNA reads TGTGCCAGCAGCGCCCGGACTGGGGCGAACACCGGGGAGCTGTTTTTT. It encodes CASSARTGANTGELFF.

V gene TRBV5-1 combines with J gene TRBJ1-5; 8 bases match TRBD1. Germline V CDR1 and CDR2: SGHRS, YFSETQ. The junction had 13 bases not matched to a gene; V was cut back by 4 bases and J by 7 bases. The CDR3 runs 16 residues. The CDR3 DNA sequence: TGCGCCAGCAGCCTCGATGGACAGGGTGTTGGGCAGCCCCAGCATTTT. Amino acid sequence: CASSLDGQGVGQPQHF.

The rearrangement uses TRBV4-2 and TRBJ1-5; D perhaps matches TRBD1 (5 bases). Looked up from germline, CDR1 is LGHNA and CDR2 is YNFKEQ. This CDR3 comprises 15 residues. Trimming pared 0 bases from V and 3 bases from J, leaving 9 bases between. The CDR3 nucleotides read TGTGCCAGCAGCCAAGATTGGGGCCCCAATCAGCCCCAGCATTTT. As protein: CASSQDWGPNQPQHF.

The gene calls are TRBV6-5 and TRBJ1-2; 8 bases match TRBD1. Germline V gene sequence: CDR1 MNHEY, CDR2 SVGAGI. This CDR3 is built from 15 residues. Germline trimming cut 0 bases from V and 8 bases from J; bases unmatched to any gene: 8. The CDR3: CASSYSRTGQRGYTF. DNA for the CDR3: TGTGCCAGCAGTTACTCCCGGACAGGGCAGCGAGGCTACACCTTC.